A selection of T cell receptor beta chains follows, all from one sample in a study of cytomegalovirus exposure and HLA in healthy donors. Only in-frame clones appear in the TCRdb table, and some are missing; sequencing was by immunoSEQ multiplex PCR. The data show approximately 110,000 clones, around 80% seen once. The sample comprised PBMCs. Source of these receptors: a middle-aged woman in good health and CMV-seronegative. The CDR3 runs from the conserved cysteine through the conserved F or W. D genes are given only for firm matches. The size entry is marked missing in some rows and otherwise reads once, few, many or a size class.

clone size: .; J gene: TRBJ1-1; V gene: TRBV29-1; D gene: TRBD1; CDR3 protein: CSALPGQANTEAFF; CDR3 DNA: TGCAGCGCCCTCCCAGGACAGGCGAACACTGAAGCTTTCTTT
clone size: .; J gene: TRBJ2-1; V gene: TRBV10-3; D gene: TRBD2; CDR3 protein: CAISLTSGGDGNEQFF; CDR3 DNA: TGTGCCATCAGCCTGACTAGCGGGGGGGATGGGAATGAGCAGTTCTTC
clone size: .; J gene: TRBJ2-3; V gene: TRBV6-6; D gene: TRBD2; CDR3 protein: CASTLVLAGGSDTQYF; CDR3 DNA: TGTGCCAGCACCTTAGTCCTAGCGGGAGGCTCAGATACGCAGTATTTT
clone size: .; J gene: TRBJ1-1; V gene: TRBV27; D gene: TRBD1; CDR3 protein: CASIRDRVNTEAFF; CDR3 DNA: TGTGCCAGCATACGGGACAGGGTGAACACTGAAGCTTTCTTT
clone size: .; J gene: TRBJ2-7; V gene: TRBV7-2; D gene: TRBD2; CDR3 protein: CASSLGGGSEQYF; CDR3 DNA: TGTGCCAGCAGCTTAGGCGGGGGAAGTGAGCAGTACTTC
clone size: few; J gene: TRBJ1-3; V gene: TRBV11-2; D gene: TRBD1; CDR3 protein: CASSLDLQGAGNTIYF; CDR3 DNA: TGTGCCAGCAGCTTAGATCTACAGGGGGCTGGAAACACCATATATTTT
clone size: .; J gene: TRBJ1-3; V gene: TRBV7-9; D gene: .; CDR3 protein: CASSLVLGNTIYF; CDR3 DNA: TGTGCCAGCAGCTTAGTACTGGGAAACACCATATATTTT
clone size: .; J gene: TRBJ1-1; V gene: TRBV7-2; D gene: .; CDR3 protein: CASTISRADTEAFF; CDR3 DNA: TGTGCCAGCACCATTTCCAGGGCGGACACTGAAGCTTTCTTT
clone size: .; J gene: TRBJ2-1; V gene: TRBV28; D gene: TRBD2; CDR3 protein: CASSLAGERYNEQFF; CDR3 DNA: TGTGCCAGCAGCCTAGCGGGAGAGCGATACAATGAGCAGTTCTTC
clone size: .; J gene: TRBJ2-7; V gene: TRBV10-3; D gene: TRBD1; CDR3 protein: CAISEKEAVGTVEQYF; CDR3 DNA: TGTGCCATCAGTGAGAAAGAGGCGGTAGGGACAGTCGAGCAGTACTTC
clone size: .; J gene: TRBJ2-7; V gene: TRBV29-1; D gene: TRBD2; CDR3 protein: CSVDLAGGREQYF; CDR3 DNA: TGCAGCGTTGATCTAGCGGGAGGACGGGAGCAGTACTTC
clone size: .; J gene: TRBJ2-3; V gene: TRBV5-1; D gene: .; CDR3 protein: CASSLVVGGLEADTQYF; CDR3 DNA: TGCGCCAGCAGCTTGGTAGTAGGAGGTTTGGAGGCAGATACGCAGTATTTT
clone size: .; J gene: TRBJ1-2; V gene: TRBV6-6; D gene: .; CDR3 protein: CASSITPPTGTYGYTF; CDR3 DNA: TGTGCCAGCAGTATAACCCCGCCTACAGGGACCTATGGCTACACCTTC
clone size: .; J gene: TRBJ1-2; V gene: TRBV28; D gene: TRBD1; CDR3 protein: CASRPADRANGYTF; CDR3 DNA: TGTGCCAGCAGACCCGCGGACAGGGCTAATGGCTACACCTTC
clone size: .; J gene: TRBJ2-3; V gene: TRBV6-6; D gene: TRBD1; CDR3 protein: CASRDTGGRTDTQYF; CDR3 DNA: TGTGCCAGCAGAGATACAGGGGGTAGGACAGATACGCAGTATTTT
clone size: once; J gene: TRBJ2-7; V gene: TRBV7-8; D gene: TRBD1; CDR3 protein: CASSILAPGQGAMNEQYF; CDR3 DNA: TGTGCCAGCTCTATCCTCGCCCCGGGACAGGGGGCAATGAACGAGCAGTACTTC
clone size: .; J gene: TRBJ1-3; V gene: TRBV11-2; D gene: .; CDR3 protein: CASSLDPGRYRNTIYF; CDR3 DNA: TGTGCCAGCAGCTTAGATCCAGGGAGGTATCGGAACACCATATATTTT
clone size: .; J gene: TRBJ2-7; V gene: TRBV7-9; D gene: TRBD2; CDR3 protein: CASSTLAGGPYEQYF; CDR3 DNA: TGTGCCAGCAGCACACTAGCGGGAGGGCCCTACGAGCAGTACTTC
clone size: .; J gene: TRBJ2-5; V gene: TRBV27; D gene: TRBD1; CDR3 protein: CASSLYQGASEETQYF; CDR3 DNA: TGTGCCAGCAGTTTATACCAGGGGGCATCAGAAGAGACCCAGTACTTC
clone size: .; J gene: TRBJ2-6; V gene: TRBV4-1; D gene: .; CDR3 protein: CASSQLQAGANVLTF; CDR3 DNA: TGCGCCAGCAGCCAGCTGCAGGCTGGGGCCAACGTCCTGACTTTC
clone size: .; J gene: TRBJ1-1; V gene: TRBV4-3; D gene: .; CDR3 protein: CASSQGGGDWENTEAFF; CDR3 DNA: TGCGCCAGCAGCCAAGGGGGAGGGGATTGGGAGAACACTGAAGCTTTCTTT
clone size: .; J gene: TRBJ2-3; V gene: TRBV6-5; D gene: .; CDR3 protein: CASTPEPRGDTQYF; CDR3 DNA: TGTGCCAGCACCCCGGAACCCCGAGGGGATACGCAGTATTTT
clone size: .; J gene: TRBJ2-3; V gene: TRBV7-2; D gene: TRBD2; CDR3 protein: CASSLAGGITDTQYF; CDR3 DNA: TGTGCCAGCAGCCTAGCGGGAGGCATCACAGATACGCAGTATTTT
clone size: once; J gene: TRBJ1-4; V gene: TRBV5-4; D gene: .; CDR3 protein: CASSLDLSATNEKLFF; CDR3 DNA: TGTGCCAGCAGCTTGGATCTCAGTGCAACTAATGAAAAACTGTTTTTT
clone size: .; J gene: TRBJ2-7; V gene: TRBV6-6; D gene: TRBD1; CDR3 protein: CASSYGQGAIRYF; CDR3 DNA: TGTGCCAGCAGTTACGGACAGGGGGCGATTCGGTACTTC
clone size: .; J gene: TRBJ1-6; V gene: TRBV13; D gene: TRBD1; CDR3 protein: CASSLALQGGNSPLHF; CDR3 DNA: TGTGCCAGCAGTTTAGCCTTACAGGGGGGTAATTCACCCCTCCACTTT
clone size: .; J gene: TRBJ2-5; V gene: TRBV6-5; D gene: TRBD2; CDR3 protein: CASMMSGGQETQYF; CDR3 DNA: TGTGCCAGCATGATGAGCGGGGGGCAAGAGACCCAGTACTTC
clone size: .; J gene: TRBJ1-5; V gene: TRBV19; D gene: .; CDR3 protein: CASSWRATGNQPQHF; CDR3 DNA: TGTGCCAGTAGTTGGAGGGCAACCGGCAATCAGCCCCAGCATTTT
clone size: once; J gene: TRBJ1-3; V gene: TRBV28; D gene: .; CDR3 protein: CASSLLHSGNTIYF; CDR3 DNA: TGTGCCAGCAGTCTATTACACTCTGGAAACACCATATATTTT
clone size: .; J gene: TRBJ1-1; V gene: TRBV7-2; D gene: .; CDR3 protein: CASSFVLMEAFF; CDR3 DNA: TGTGCCAGCAGCTTCGTCCTAATGGAAGCTTTCTTT
clone size: few; J gene: TRBJ1-1; V gene: TRBV6-5; D gene: TRBD1; CDR3 protein: CASSYPGTGEDTEAFF; CDR3 DNA: TGTGCCAGCAGTTACCCCGGGACAGGGGAGGACACTGAAGCTTTCTTT
clone size: .; J gene: TRBJ2-2; V gene: TRBV28; D gene: TRBD2; CDR3 protein: CASSSAGVNTGELFF; CDR3 DNA: TGTGCCAGCAGCTCAGCGGGGGTGAACACCGGGGAGCTGTTTTTT
clone size: .; J gene: TRBJ2-1; V gene: TRBV7-8; D gene: TRBD2; CDR3 protein: CASSLARLADNNEQFF; CDR3 DNA: TGTGCCAGCAGCTTAGCGCGGCTAGCGGATAACAATGAGCAGTTCTTC
clone size: .; J gene: TRBJ2-7; V gene: TRBV7-9; D gene: TRBD1; CDR3 protein: CASSSGQVPTYEQYF; CDR3 DNA: TGTGCCAGCAGCTCAGGACAGGTTCCTACCTACGAGCAGTACTTC
clone size: .; J gene: TRBJ2-5; V gene: TRBV4-2; D gene: .; CDR3 protein: CASSQPGQRSETQYF; CDR3 DNA: TGTGCCAGCAGCCAACCAGGCCAGCGGTCGGAGACCCAGTACTTC
clone size: .; J gene: TRBJ1-2; V gene: TRBV27; D gene: TRBD1; CDR3 protein: CASSFRGRRYGYTF; CDR3 DNA: TGTGCCAGCAGTTTCAGGGGGCGTCGCTATGGCTACACCTTC
clone size: once; J gene: TRBJ1-1; V gene: TRBV18; D gene: .; CDR3 protein: CASSRTVKDTEAFF; CDR3 DNA: TGTGCCAGCTCGAGGACAGTAAAGGACACTGAAGCTTTCTTT
clone size: .; J gene: TRBJ1-2; V gene: TRBV6-1; D gene: .; CDR3 protein: CASRVDRTYGYTF; CDR3 DNA: TGTGCCAGCAGGGTCGACAGGACCTATGGCTACACCTTC
clone size: once; J gene: TRBJ1-1; V gene: TRBV4-3; D gene: .; CDR3 protein: CASSQELGVNTEAFF; CDR3 DNA: TGCGCCAGCAGCCAAGAATTAGGGGTGAACACTGAAGCTTTCTTT
clone size: .; J gene: TRBJ2-2; V gene: TRBV25-1; D gene: TRBD2; CDR3 protein: CASSDPAGGHTGELFF; CDR3 DNA: TGTGCCAGCAGTGACCCAGCGGGAGGACACACCGGGGAGCTGTTTTTT
clone size: .; J gene: TRBJ2-5; V gene: TRBV15; D gene: TRBD1; CDR3 protein: CATREAGGAETQYF; CDR3 DNA: TGTGCCACCAGAGAGGCAGGGGGCGCGGAGACCCAGTACTTC
clone size: .; J gene: TRBJ2-1; V gene: TRBV28; D gene: TRBD2; CDR3 protein: CASSSRGRVDNEQFF; CDR3 DNA: TGTGCCAGCAGTTCCCGCGGGAGGGTGGACAATGAGCAGTTCTTC
clone size: few; J gene: TRBJ1-2; V gene: TRBV9; D gene: .; CDR3 protein: CASSVGGGDYGYTF; CDR3 DNA: TGTGCCAGCAGCGTAGGGGGGGGTGACTATGGCTACACCTTC
clone size: .; J gene: TRBJ1-1; V gene: TRBV30; D gene: TRBD1; CDR3 protein: CAWSAGQDYPEAFF; CDR3 DNA: TGTGCCTGGAGTGCCGGACAGGACTATCCTGAAGCTTTCTTT
clone size: .; J gene: TRBJ2-5; V gene: TRBV30; D gene: .; CDR3 protein: CAWSVLGRETQYF; CDR3 DNA: TGTGCCTGGAGTGTATTGGGGAGGGAGACCCAGTACTTC
clone size: few; J gene: TRBJ2-3; V gene: TRBV9; D gene: .; CDR3 protein: CASSVALDTQYF; CDR3 DNA: TGTGCCAGCAGCGTAGCCCTCGATACGCAGTATTTT
clone size: .; J gene: TRBJ2-7; V gene: TRBV5-4; D gene: TRBD2; CDR3 protein: CASSTGLAGGGYEQYF; CDR3 DNA: TGTGCCAGCAGCACGGGACTAGCGGGAGGGGGATACGAGCAGTACTTC
clone size: .; J gene: TRBJ2-7; V gene: TRBV6-5; D gene: .; CDR3 protein: CASSRPDSYEQYF; CDR3 DNA: TGTGCCAGCAGTCGCCCCGACAGTTACGAGCAGTACTTC
clone size: .; J gene: TRBJ2-1; V gene: TRBV5-4; D gene: TRBD2; CDR3 protein: CASSLAGLAGSEQFF; CDR3 DNA: TGTGCCAGCAGCTTGGCAGGACTAGCGGGGAGTGAGCAGTTCTTC
clone size: .; J gene: TRBJ2-1; V gene: TRBV2; D gene: .; CDR3 protein: CASRLGAGNEQFF; CDR3 DNA: TGTGCCAGCAGATTAGGGGCCGGGAATGAGCAGTTCTTC
clone size: few; J gene: TRBJ2-7; V gene: TRBV5-1; D gene: TRBD2; CDR3 protein: CATTPDASGSYEQYF; CDR3 DNA: TGCGCCACGACCCCGGACGCTAGCGGATCCTACGAGCAGTACTTC
clone size: once; J gene: TRBJ2-1; V gene: TRBV18; D gene: .; CDR3 protein: CASSLGENEQFF; CDR3 DNA: TGTGCCAGCTCCCTCGGTGAGAATGAGCAGTTCTTC
clone size: .; J gene: TRBJ2-7; V gene: TRBV28; D gene: TRBD1; CDR3 protein: CARRSRDRRSYEQYF; CDR3 DNA: TGTGCCAGGCGGAGCCGGGACAGGCGCTCCTACGAGCAGTACTTC
clone size: .; J gene: TRBJ2-7; V gene: TRBV28; D gene: .; CDR3 protein: CASSQQGSTYEQYF; CDR3 DNA: TGTGCCAGCAGTCAACAGGGTTCTACATACGAGCAGTACTTC
clone size: .; J gene: TRBJ2-2; V gene: TRBV5-1; D gene: .; CDR3 protein: CASSLNGAFLPGELFF; CDR3 DNA: TGCGCCAGCAGCTTGAACGGTGCATTCCTCCCCGGGGAGCTGTTTTTT